This T cell receptor (beta chain) was identified in a study of blood T cell repertoires in COVID-19. Study at large: PBMCs, B-cell-depleted T cells, or T cells provided the cDNA or gDNA that made up the material.

CDR1 and CDR2 from the germline V gene are SGHNT and YYREEE (reference sequence). This CDR3 has 14 amino acids. The V gene end was trimmed by 4 bases and the J gene end by 4 bases; junction bases not matched to a gene: 7. Generated by immunoSEQ multiplex PCR, the TCRdb table keeps only in-frame clones and is missing some. The top ten hold approximately 6% of the sample, which has about 150,000 clones, 78% seen once. The chain has TRBV5-4 and TRBJ2-5; 7 nucleotides align to TRBD1. This sequence originates from a woman aged 50 to 65 who had recovered from COVID-19. Material: PBMCs or T cells enriched from blood (not recorded which). The CDR3 DNA sequence: TGTGCCAGCAGCGTTACAGGGGTCCTAGAGACCCAGTACTTC. Its protein is CASSVTGVLETQYF. Combining the CDR3 with reference TRBV5-4 and TRBJ2-5 gives the whole variable domain ETGVTQSPTHLIKTRGQQVTLRCSSQSGHNTVSWYQQALGQGPQFIFQYYREEENGRGNFPPRFSGLQFPNYSSELNVNALELDDSALYLCASSVTGVLETQYFGPGTRLLVL.